This T cell receptor beta chain was recorded in a study of brain T cells in children with intractable seizures. Trimming removed 4 bases from V and 0 bases from J, with 11 bases in between. In germline, CDR1 is SEHNR, CDR2 FQNEAQ (reference sequence). The CDR3 is made up of 15 amino acids. TCRdb's table, derived via immunoSEQ multiplex PCR, lists solely in-frame clones and lacks some. This sample carries a few hundred thousand clones, 93% of them seen once, and the ten largest clones take 5% to 7%. The time point is: blood from clinic visit 5 months post-surgery; TSC patient then seizure free. The rearrangement links TRBV7-9 to TRBJ2-3; unclear D gene. This TCR came from a boy younger than two with tuberous sclerosis and intractable seizures. The sequencing used peripheral blood, collected less than 6 months after surgery. CDR3 coding DNA: TGTGCCAGCAGCTCAGATCGGCTAAGCACAGATACGCAGTATTTT. It codes for CASSSDRLSTDTQYF. Combining the CDR3 with reference TRBV7-9 and TRBJ2-3 gives the whole variable domain DTGVSQNPRHKITKRGQNVTFRCDPISEHNRLYWYRQTLGQGPEFLTYFQNEAQLEKSRLLSDRFSAERPKGSFSTLEIQRTEQGDSAMYLCASSSDRLSTDTQYFGPGTRLTVL.